This note documents a single T cell receptor beta chain sequence. The antigen remains undetermined. The data are from a study of CD8+CD57+ T cells in acquired aplastic anemia. Study-wide background: CD4+ and CD8+ cells, once sorted, gave DNA averaging about 3 ug. Study-level results: Researchers report that about 29 CD8+ CDR3 sequences appeared in both patients and controls.

Before being chosen for sequencing, patients had shown CD8+CD57+ cell expansion by flow cytometry. Each patient carried a diagnosis of severe acquired aplastic anemia. Blood was sampled before the patients had received any therapy. CDR3 and TCR beta VDJ profiling relied on a genomic DNA template. TCRdb independently ran MiXCR on the reads; one entry per CDR3 protein. The table includes fewer than 300,000 distinct CDR3 sequences, around 82% detected once. This TCR came from a human donor with aplastic anemia. The specimen was sorted CD4+, CD8+, or CD8+CD57+ T cells (not recorded which) from PBMCs.

CDR3 loop: CASSIASGSYNKQLTF. The CDR3 bases are TGTGCCAGCAGTATAGCTAGCGGATCCTACAATAAGCAGCTGACTTTC. V is TRBV7-9 and J is TRBJ2-6, with 7 bases matching TRBD2. After removal of 6 bases from V and 16 bases from J, the junction contained 21 bases not matched to a gene. This CDR3 is built from 16 residues. Germline V gives CDR1 SEHNR, CDR2 FQNEAQ (reference sequence).